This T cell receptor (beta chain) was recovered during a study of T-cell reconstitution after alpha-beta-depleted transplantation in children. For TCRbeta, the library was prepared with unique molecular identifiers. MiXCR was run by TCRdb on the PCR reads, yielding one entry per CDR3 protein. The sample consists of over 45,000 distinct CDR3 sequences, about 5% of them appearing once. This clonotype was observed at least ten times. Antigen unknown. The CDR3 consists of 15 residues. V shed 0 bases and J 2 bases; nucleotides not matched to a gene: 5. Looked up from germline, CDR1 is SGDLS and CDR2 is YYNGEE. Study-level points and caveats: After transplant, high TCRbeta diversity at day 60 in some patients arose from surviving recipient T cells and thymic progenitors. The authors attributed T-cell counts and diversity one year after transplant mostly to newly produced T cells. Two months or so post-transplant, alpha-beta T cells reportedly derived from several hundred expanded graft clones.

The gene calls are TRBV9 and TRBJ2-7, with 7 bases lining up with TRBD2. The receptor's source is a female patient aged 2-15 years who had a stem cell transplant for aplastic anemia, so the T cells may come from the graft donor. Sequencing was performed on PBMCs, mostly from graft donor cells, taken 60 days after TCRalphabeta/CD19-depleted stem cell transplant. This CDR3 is CASSVAAGVAYEQYF. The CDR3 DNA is TGTGCCAGCAGCGTAGCGGCGGGGGTGGCCTACGAGCAGTACTTC.